Listed below are T cell receptor beta chains from one sample, sequenced in a study of blood T cell repertoires in COVID-19. Libraries were prepared by immunoSEQ multiplex PCR; TCRdb keeps only in-frame clonotypes and omits some of them. This sample carries about 240,000 clones, approximately 78% of them seen once, and the ten largest clones take around 11%. Sample: peripheral blood. The receptor source for this set is an older woman with active or convalescent COVID-19. CDR3s include the opening cysteine and the closing phenylalanine or tryptophan. The D gene is left open where the match is weak. Clone size is shown for a subset of rows, as once, few, many or a class of expanded clone.

abundance | j_gene | v_gene | d_gene | CDR3aa | CDR3nt
. | TRBJ1-1 | TRBV2 | . | CASSRTGTFTEAFF | TGTGCCAGCAGTCGTACAGGGACATTCACTGAAGCTTTCTTT
. | TRBJ1-2 | TRBV23-1 | . | CASSPPGHSGYTF | TGCGCCAGCAGTCCACCGGGACACTCGGGCTACACCTTC
. | TRBJ2-1 | TRBV7-9 | . | CASSLGGPSEQFF | TGTGCCAGCAGCTTAGGGGGGCCCAGTGAGCAGTTCTTC
. | TRBJ1-2 | TRBV11-3 | . | CASISSGPGDCGYTF | TGTGCCAGCATCTCTTCTGGTCCAGGGGATTGTGGCTACACCTTC
. | TRBJ2-3 | TRBV5-1 | TRBD1 | CASSPGTGASTDTQYF | TGCGCCAGCAGCCCGGGGACAGGGGCGAGTACAGATACGCAGTATTTT
. | TRBJ1-5 | TRBV19 | . | CASSTPGMGNQPQHF | TGTGCCAGTAGTACCCCAGGTATGGGCAATCAGCCCCAGCATTTT
few | TRBJ1-1 | TRBV18 | . | CASSLSPGRATEAFF | TGTGCCAGCTCACTCAGCCCCGGCAGGGCCACTGAAGCTTTCTTT
. | TRBJ1-5 | TRBV4-1 | TRBD1 | CASSQPGQATNQPQHF | TGCGCCAGCAGCCAACCGGGACAGGCCACAAATCAGCCCCAGCATTTT
. | TRBJ1-1 | TRBV3-1/TRBV3-2 | . | CASSQGGAGRGTEAFF | TGTGCCAGCAGCCAGGGAGGCGCGGGGAGAGGGACTGAAGCTTTCTTT
. | TRBJ2-2 | TRBV24-1 | TRBD1 | CATSESGQAVSGELFF | TGTGCCACCAGTGAGTCCGGACAGGCCGTTTCCGGGGAGCTGTTTTTT
. | TRBJ2-1 | TRBV3-1/TRBV3-2 | TRBD2 | CASSPTSGGFNEQFF | TGTGCCAGCAGCCCCACTAGCGGGGGATTCAATGAGCAGTTCTTC
. | TRBJ2-6 | TRBV7-9 | . | CASSLQGNVLTF | TGTGCCAGCAGCTTGCAGGGGAACGTCCTGACTTTC
. | TRBJ1-3 | TRBV19 | . | CASMRGYLSGNTIYF | TGTGCCAGTATGAGAGGGTATCTTTCCGGAAACACCATATATTTT
. | TRBJ1-2 | TRBV5-6 | . | CASSPDRFYGYTF | TGTGCCAGCAGCCCGGACAGATTCTATGGCTACACCTTC
. | TRBJ2-7 | TRBV4-2 | TRBD1 | CASSQDLRTGIIYEQYF | TGTGCCAGCAGCCAAGATCTAAGGACAGGGATTATCTACGAGCAGTACTTC
. | TRBJ2-7 | TRBV21-1 | . | CASSKVRQDSSYEQYF | TGTGCCAGCAGCAAAGTTCGCCAGGACAGCTCCTACGAGCAGTACTTC
. | TRBJ1-1 | TRBV18 | . | CASSPRGNTEAFF | TGTGCCAGCTCACCCAGGGGGAACACTGAAGCTTTCTTT
. | TRBJ1-4 | TRBV6-1 | . | CASSDGQGGEKLFF | TGTGCCAGCAGTGACGGGCAGGGTGGCGAAAAACTGTTTTTT
. | TRBJ1-4 | TRBV19 | TRBD1 | CASSLPDRDLFF | TGTGCCAGTAGCCTTCCCGACAGGGACCTGTTTTTT
. | TRBJ2-1 | TRBV19 | . | CASTRGGRINEQFF | TGTGCCAGTACGAGGGGGGGGCGAATCAATGAGCAGTTCTTC
once | TRBJ1-6 | TRBV6-6 | . | CASRIRVGDSPLHF | TGTGCCAGCAGGATCAGGGTTGGCGATTCACCCCTCCACTTT
. | TRBJ2-7 | TRBV11-2 | TRBD1 | CASSRNRDSIYEQYF | TGTGCCAGCAGCCGTAACCGGGACAGTATTTACGAGCAGTACTTC
. | TRBJ1-1 | TRBV18 | TRBD1 | CASSKQGDTEAFF | TGTGCCAGCTCGAAACAGGGGGACACTGAAGCTTTCTTT
. | TRBJ1-5 | TRBV30 | TRBD1 | CAWSRQGIGNQPQHF | TGTGCCTGGAGTCGACAGGGGATCGGTAATCAGCCCCAGCATTTT
. | TRBJ1-2 | TRBV4-3 | . | CASSQDGAANYGYTF | TGCGCCAGCAGCCAAGATGGGGCAGCCAACTATGGCTACACCTTC